The rows below give T cell receptor beta chains drawn from one sample of a study of cytomegalovirus exposure and HLA in healthy donors. Sequenced by immunoSEQ multiplex PCR; TCRdb stores in-frame clones only, minus some. The sample lists 130,000 to 150,000 clones, 65% to 80% seen once, with 8.8% in the top ten. The sequencing sample was made of PBMCs. Receptors were obtained from a woman aged 45-65 years in good health and CMV-seropositive. Both conserved end residues are part of each CDR3. D genes are given only for firm matches. Not every row has a clone size; where given, it reads once, few, many or a size class.

v_call: TRBV11-2; d_call: NA; cdr3_length: 15; j_call: TRBJ1-6; clone_size: NA; cdr3_nt: TGTGCCAGCAGCCCTCCCGCCGGAGGTAATTCACCCCTCCACTTT; cdr3_aa: CASSPPAGGNSPLHF
v_call: TRBV6-5; d_call: TRBD1; cdr3_length: 16; j_call: TRBJ2-7; clone_size: NA; cdr3_nt: TGTGCCAGCAGTTCCGTCCCCGGGACAGGCTCCTACGAGCAGTACTTC; cdr3_aa: CASSSVPGTGSYEQYF
v_call: TRBV6-5; d_call: NA; cdr3_length: 13; j_call: TRBJ1-2; clone_size: NA; cdr3_nt: TGTGCCAGCAACGACGGACTACTTTATGGCTACACCTTC; cdr3_aa: CASNDGLLYGYTF
v_call: TRBV15; d_call: TRBD1; cdr3_length: 14; j_call: TRBJ1-1; clone_size: NA; cdr3_nt: TGTGCCACCAGTTATACAGGGGGCAGCAATGAAGCTTTCTTT; cdr3_aa: CATSYTGGSNEAFF
v_call: TRBV5-1; d_call: TRBD2; cdr3_length: 14; j_call: TRBJ2-1; clone_size: NA; cdr3_nt: TGCGCCAGTGGACTAGCGGAGAACTACAATGAGCAGTTCTTC; cdr3_aa: CASGLAENYNEQFF
v_call: TRBV4-1; d_call: NA; cdr3_length: 14; j_call: TRBJ1-3; clone_size: NA; cdr3_nt: TGCGCCAGCAGCCCACAAGAATCTGGAAACACCATATATTTT; cdr3_aa: CASSPQESGNTIYF
v_call: TRBV28; d_call: TRBD1; cdr3_length: 11; j_call: TRBJ1-1; clone_size: few; cdr3_nt: TGTGCCAGCGTCTCACAGGGGGAGACTTTCTTT; cdr3_aa: CASVSQGETFF
v_call: TRBV28; d_call: NA; cdr3_length: 10; j_call: TRBJ2-7; clone_size: NA; cdr3_nt: TGTGCCAGCAGACTCTACGAGCAGTACTTC; cdr3_aa: CASRLYEQYF
v_call: TRBV9; d_call: TRBD1; cdr3_length: 16; j_call: TRBJ1-6; clone_size: once; cdr3_nt: TGTGCCAGCAGCGCTAACAGGGGATTCGATAATTCACCCCTCCACTTT; cdr3_aa: CASSANRGFDNSPLHF
v_call: TRBV7-7; d_call: TRBD1; cdr3_length: 14; j_call: TRBJ2-7; clone_size: NA; cdr3_nt: TGTGCTAGCAGCCAGGGACAGGGGACCTACGAGCAGTACTTC; cdr3_aa: CASSQGQGTYEQYF
v_call: TRBV4-1; d_call: NA; cdr3_length: 16; j_call: TRBJ1-2; clone_size: NA; cdr3_nt: TGCGCCAGCAGCCAAGACAGTAAACTTTCGGGCTATGGCTACACCTTC; cdr3_aa: CASSQDSKLSGYGYTF
v_call: TRBV4-3; d_call: NA; cdr3_length: 16; j_call: TRBJ2-7; clone_size: NA; cdr3_nt: TGCGCCAGCAGCCAAGGGTATAACAGGGCCAACTACGAGCAGTACTTC; cdr3_aa: CASSQGYNRANYEQYF
v_call: TRBV5-6; d_call: TRBD1; cdr3_length: 16; j_call: TRBJ1-2; clone_size: few; cdr3_nt: TGTGCCAGCAGCGGGCGACAGGGATTTGCTAACTATGGCTACACCTTC; cdr3_aa: CASSGRQGFANYGYTF
v_call: TRBV5-1; d_call: TRBD1; cdr3_length: 17; j_call: TRBJ1-2; clone_size: NA; cdr3_nt: TGCGCCAGCAGCTCGATGGGACAGGGGGCGACGGGATATGGCTACACCTTC; cdr3_aa: CASSSMGQGATGYGYTF
v_call: TRBV28; d_call: NA; cdr3_length: 13; j_call: TRBJ1-1; clone_size: NA; cdr3_nt: TGTGCCAGCAACCAAGAGGGTCGGAATGAAGCTTTCTTT; cdr3_aa: CASNQEGRNEAFF
v_call: TRBV30; d_call: TRBD1; cdr3_length: 15; j_call: TRBJ2-5; clone_size: once; cdr3_nt: TGTGCCTGGAGTGTCCCGACAGGGTACCAAGAGACCCAGTACTTC; cdr3_aa: CAWSVPTGYQETQYF
v_call: TRBV9; d_call: TRBD1; cdr3_length: 15; j_call: TRBJ2-7; clone_size: NA; cdr3_nt: TGTGCCAGCAGCGTTACCGGGACAGGGTACTACGAGCAGTACTTC; cdr3_aa: CASSVTGTGYYEQYF
v_call: TRBV14; d_call: NA; cdr3_length: 13; j_call: TRBJ1-1; clone_size: NA; cdr3_nt: TGTGCCAGCAGCCAGCTCGACAGAGATGAAGCTTTCTTT; cdr3_aa: CASSQLDRDEAFF
v_call: TRBV4-1; d_call: NA; cdr3_length: 16; j_call: TRBJ1-5; clone_size: NA; cdr3_nt: TGCGCCAGCAGCCAAGGCACGGACTATCTTTATCAGCCCCAGCATTTT; cdr3_aa: CASSQGTDYLYQPQHF
v_call: TRBV7-9; d_call: TRBD1; cdr3_length: 16; j_call: TRBJ1-6; clone_size: NA; cdr3_nt: TGTGCCAGCAGCTTATTGGGACAGGGCTTTAATTCACCCCTCCACTTT; cdr3_aa: CASSLLGQGFNSPLHF
v_call: TRBV4-1; d_call: TRBD2; cdr3_length: 15; j_call: TRBJ2-2; clone_size: NA; cdr3_nt: TGCGCCAGCAGCCAGGCGGGACTAACCACGGGGGAGCTGTTTTTT; cdr3_aa: CASSQAGLTTGELFF
v_call: TRBV4-2; d_call: TRBD2; cdr3_length: 16; j_call: TRBJ2-3; clone_size: few; cdr3_nt: TGTGCCAGCAGCCAAGCTAGCGGGGGACACACAGATACGCAGTATTTT; cdr3_aa: CASSQASGGHTDTQYF
v_call: TRBV2; d_call: TRBD2; cdr3_length: 16; j_call: TRBJ2-1; clone_size: NA; cdr3_nt: TGTGCCAGCGCCGGACTAGCGGGGGGGAATGACAATGAGCAGTTCTTC; cdr3_aa: CASAGLAGGNDNEQFF
v_call: TRBV9; d_call: NA; cdr3_length: 15; j_call: TRBJ2-2; clone_size: NA; cdr3_nt: TGTGCCAGCAGCGCGGGACTGGAGAACACCGGGGAGCTGTTTTTT; cdr3_aa: CASSAGLENTGELFF
v_call: TRBV4-1; d_call: NA; cdr3_length: 13; j_call: TRBJ2-1; clone_size: NA; cdr3_nt: TGCGCCAGCAGCCAAGATCGACAAACCGAGCAGTTCTTC; cdr3_aa: CASSQDRQTEQFF
v_call: TRBV28; d_call: NA; cdr3_length: 13; j_call: TRBJ2-5; clone_size: NA; cdr3_nt: TGTGCCAGCAGTTACCGGGGTCCCGAGACCCAGTACTTC; cdr3_aa: CASSYRGPETQYF
v_call: TRBV7-2; d_call: NA; cdr3_length: 15; j_call: TRBJ1-2; clone_size: NA; cdr3_nt: TGTGCCAGCAGCTTAGGGGGCACAGCTAACTATGGCTACACCTTC; cdr3_aa: CASSLGGTANYGYTF
v_call: TRBV2; d_call: NA; cdr3_length: 14; j_call: TRBJ2-5; clone_size: few; cdr3_nt: TGTGCCAGCAGCGATACCCTCAGGGAAGGGACCCAGTACTTC; cdr3_aa: CASSDTLREGTQYF
v_call: TRBV6-4; d_call: TRBD1; cdr3_length: 13; j_call: TRBJ2-1; clone_size: NA; cdr3_nt: TGTGCCAGCAGCAATGGACAGGACAATGAGCAGTTCTTC; cdr3_aa: CASSNGQDNEQFF
v_call: TRBV27; d_call: TRBD1; cdr3_length: 15; j_call: TRBJ2-4; clone_size: NA; cdr3_nt: TGTGCCAGCAGTTCGCCCGACAGGGGCGGAAACATTCAGTACTTC; cdr3_aa: CASSSPDRGGNIQYF
v_call: TRBV10-3; d_call: NA; cdr3_length: 13; j_call: TRBJ1-3; clone_size: NA; cdr3_nt: TGTGCCACGGCCCGGGACACTGGAAACACCATATATTTT; cdr3_aa: CATARDTGNTIYF
v_call: TRBV10-3; d_call: TRBD2; cdr3_length: 15; j_call: TRBJ2-5; clone_size: NA; cdr3_nt: TGTGCCATCAGCCTAGCGGGGGGCGTACAAGAGACCCAGTACTTC; cdr3_aa: CAISLAGGVQETQYF
v_call: TRBV2; d_call: NA; cdr3_length: 13; j_call: TRBJ2-7; clone_size: NA; cdr3_nt: TGTGCCAGCAGAGAGACAGGTGAACACGAGCAGTACTTC; cdr3_aa: CASRETGEHEQYF
v_call: TRBV15; d_call: NA; cdr3_length: 12; j_call: TRBJ2-7; clone_size: NA; cdr3_nt: TGTGCCTCCAGTCCGGACAACTACGAGCAGTACTTC; cdr3_aa: CASSPDNYEQYF
v_call: TRBV7-7; d_call: NA; cdr3_length: 13; j_call: TRBJ2-5; clone_size: NA; cdr3_nt: TGTGCTAGCAGCTTAGGTGACAGCAAGACCCAGTACTTC; cdr3_aa: CASSLGDSKTQYF
v_call: TRBV27; d_call: NA; cdr3_length: 18; j_call: TRBJ1-2; clone_size: NA; cdr3_nt: TGTGCCAGCAGTCCATCCCCCATGTTGTCAGGCACTAACTATGGCTACACCTTC; cdr3_aa: CASSPSPMLSGTNYGYTF
v_call: TRBV7-8; d_call: NA; cdr3_length: 12; j_call: TRBJ2-4; clone_size: NA; cdr3_nt: TGTGCCAGCAGCCCCAGCAGGGACATTCAGTACTTC; cdr3_aa: CASSPSRDIQYF
v_call: TRBV12-2; d_call: NA; cdr3_length: 15; j_call: TRBJ1-5; clone_size: NA; cdr3_nt: TGTGCAAGTCGCTTAGACGACAGGGAAATTCAGCCCCAGCATTTT; cdr3_aa: CASRLDDREIQPQHF
v_call: TRBV6-6; d_call: NA; cdr3_length: 15; j_call: TRBJ2-2; clone_size: NA; cdr3_nt: TGTGCCAGCAGTTACCTAATGAGGGGGAACGGGGAGCTGTTTTTT; cdr3_aa: CASSYLMRGNGELFF
v_call: TRBV10-3; d_call: NA; cdr3_length: 13; j_call: TRBJ2-1; clone_size: few; cdr3_nt: TGTGCCATCAGTGAACGGGGGACCAATGAGCAGTTCTTC; cdr3_aa: CAISERGTNEQFF